The clone carrying this TCR beta chain was seen more than once but under ten times. Antigen: not known. A multiplex PCR was run with 60 Vbeta primers and 13 Jbeta primers. Sequenced by immunoSEQ multiplex PCR; TCRdb stores in-frame clones only, minus some. The sample has hundreds of thousands of clones, 70% to 80% seen once; the top ten hold about 0.22%. This sample was taken from a study of cytomegalovirus exposure and HLA in healthy donors. In the study overall: One earlier analysis, a look at 180 million or so T cells, found almost 120 million unique TCR beta sequences. Genotyping of more than 300 donors showed that around 85% belonged to the Caucasian-associated ancestry cluster. Study-level findings and limits: With high specificity and sensitivity, the classifier reportedly diagnosed cytomegalovirus status. Later analysis associated a missense DCLRE1C variant with TCR beta V- and J-gene trimming.

Looked up from germline, CDR1 is LNHDA and CDR2 is SQIVND (reference sequence). The CDR3 sequence is 12 residues long. V lost 7 bases and J lost 2, with 8 bases in between. This receptor was taken from a girl aged 2-10 years in good health and CMV-seronegative. The sample was PBMCs. The chain carries TRBV19 and TRBJ1-2; D is unresolved. As DNA, the CDR3 is TGTGCCAGTAAGAGAGGGAACTATGGCTACACCTTC. Translated: CASKRGNYGYTF.